A few counts support the clone carrying this T cell receptor beta chain. Its antigen is not known. The time point: persistent/refractory GD, antithyroid drugs over 5 years with positive TRAb. Extracted RNA from PBMCs served as the source of the TCR library. Enrollment of patients was through an endocrinology department in Xi'an, China. Construction of TCR beta libraries relied on iRepertoire HTBI primers and on Arm-PCR targeting CDR3 regions. A single record per CDR3 protein comes from TCRdb applying MiXCR to the multiplex PCR reads. The table lists roughly 400,000 distinct CDR3 sequences, less than 25% of them singletons. These data originate in a study of regulatory T cells in long-lasting Graves disease. Overall study findings and caveats: The number of shared public clonotypes was higher in persistent patients (more than 2,500) than new patients (966). Persistent Graves' cases showed lower TCR diversity than newly diagnosed cases.

The V gene lost 0 bases and the J gene lost 0 bases, with 15 bases spanning the gap. The CDR3 totals 16 residues. The germline V gene has CDR1 DFQATT and CDR2 SNEGSKA (reference sequence). V and J are TRBV20-1 and TRBJ2-7; D ambiguous. Material: peripheral blood mononuclear cells (PBMCs), obtained when the disease was refractory, from a patient treated with antithyroid drugs. This TCR derives from a female donor with Graves disease. CDR3: CSARDRRKVGSYEQYF. Here the CDR3 DNA reads TGCAGTGCTAGAGATCGTCGAAAGGTGGGCTCCTACGAGCAGTACTTC.